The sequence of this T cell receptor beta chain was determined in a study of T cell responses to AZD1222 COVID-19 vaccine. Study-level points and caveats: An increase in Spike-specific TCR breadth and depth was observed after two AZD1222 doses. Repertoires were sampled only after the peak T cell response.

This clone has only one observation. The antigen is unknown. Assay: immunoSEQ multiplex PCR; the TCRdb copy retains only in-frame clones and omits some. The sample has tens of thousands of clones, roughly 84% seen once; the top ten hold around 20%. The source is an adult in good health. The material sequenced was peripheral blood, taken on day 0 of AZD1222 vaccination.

The CDR3 protein is CASSLDQETQYF. CDR3 sequence (DNA): TGTGCCAGCAGCCTAGATCAAGAGACCCAGTACTTC. This chain joins TRBV12-3 or TRBV12-4 and TRBJ2-5; no clear D gene. There are 12 residues in the CDR3. The ends were cut back, 6 bases at V and 2 bases at J, with 7 bases in the middle.